The next 27 T cell receptor beta chains were all read from a single sample in a study of OX40 agonist ivuxolimab in advanced cancers. TCRdb keeps only in-frame clones here, not all; method: immunoSEQ multiplex PCR. The sample records approximately 90,000 clones, 91% being singletons. The sequencing used CD4+ or CD8+ T cells sorted from blood, collected in a trial of the OX40 agonist ivuxolimab. These receptors all stem from an adult with an advanced solid tumor such as melanoma, head and neck, liver or kidney cancer.

The chain couples TRBV7-2 to TRBJ2-2, with D possibly being TRBD2 (7 bases). The CDR3 sequence is 15 residues long. The V and J ends lost 11 bases and 1 base respectively, with 17 bases between them. CDR1 is SGHTA and CDR2 is FQGNSA in the germline V gene. CDR3: CAGGARPLNTGELFF. The DNA of the CDR3 is TGTGCCGGGGGGGCTAGGCCATTGAACACCGGGGAGCTGTTTTTT.

The chain employs TRBV2 and TRBJ2-3; weak D call: TRBD2 (5 bases). This CDR3 spans 14 amino acids. Trimming cost V 7 bases and J 5 bases, with 16 bases left between them. From germline, CDR1 is SNHLY and CDR2 FYNNEI. The CDR3 DNA reads TGTGCCAGCAAGCGGAACCAAGGGAGAGATACGCAGTATTTT. Translated, it gives CASKRNQGRDTQYF.

This sequence joins TRBV30 and TRBJ2-3, with D hard to call. Germline loops: CDR1 GTSNPN, CDR2 SVGIG (reference sequence). CDR3 length: 14 amino acids. Trimming stripped 4 bases from V and 2 bases from J, with 13 bases between. The CDR3 region is CAWTRGAYTDTQYF. The CDR3 coding sequence is TGTGCCTGGACACGTGGAGCCTACACAGATACGCAGTATTTT.

The chain recombines TRBV5-5 with TRBJ1-5, with 7 nucleotides matching TRBD1. This CDR3 has 15 residues. Germline trimming cut 5 bases from V and 1 base from J; bases unmatched to any gene: 6. The germline V gene has CDR1 SGHKS and CDR2 YYEKEE (reference sequence). As DNA, the CDR3 is TGTGCCAGCAGTACTAGGGGGCAGAGCAATCAGCCCCAGCATTTT. The encoded protein is CASSTRGQSNQPQHF.

This chain uses TRBV7-8 with TRBJ1-2; D might be TRBD1 (6 bases). The CDR3 extends over 15 amino acids. Trimming took 0 bases from V and 4 from J, leaving 12 bases between them. The germline V gene has CDR1 SGHVS and CDR2 FQNEAQ. The CDR3 reads CASSLAGQGSYGYTF. CDR3 nucleotide sequence: TGTGCCAGCAGCTTAGCGGGGCAGGGGTCCTATGGCTACACCTTC.

The chain is built from TRBV19 and TRBJ2-3; 13 bases are shared with TRBD2. Per germline, CDR1 LNHDA and CDR2 SQIVND (reference sequence). The V and J ends lost 5 bases and 2 bases, in that order; junction bases with no gene match: 4. The CDR3 runs 16 residues. The CDR3 spells CASSGGTSGITDTQYF. The CDR3 nucleotides are TGTGCCAGTAGTGGAGGGACTAGCGGGATCACAGATACGCAGTATTTT.

The genes are TRBV2 and TRBJ2-3, with 8 bases matching TRBD1. Germline V CDR1 and CDR2: SNHLY, FYNNEI. The CDR3 runs 14 residues. V dropped 6 bases and J dropped 5; count of bases not matched to a gene: 7. The CDR3 DNA reads TGTGCCAGCAGGGACAGGGAGGTAGAAGATACGCAGTATTTT. It is translated as CASRDREVEDTQYF.

V and J are TRBV18 and TRBJ2-5, with D perhaps matching TRBD1 or TRBD2 (5 bases each). This CDR3 is built from 16 residues. The V gene lost 1 base and the J gene lost 5 bases, with 17 bases spanning the gap. In germline, CDR1 is KGHSH, CDR2 LQKENI. The CDR3 nucleotides read TGTGCCAGCTCACCACGGATTGGGACGGGTGTGGAGACCCAGTACTTC. It codes for CASSPRIGTGVETQYF.

As concerns this clone: Additional DNA sequences in this sample encode the identical CDR3. V gene TRBV5-1 combines with J gene TRBJ2-3, with D perhaps TRBD1 or TRBD2 (5 bases each). CDR1 and CDR2 (germline): SGHRS, YFSETQ. Deletions cut 0 bases from V and 3 bases from J, with 5 bases between. The CDR3 loop spans 13 amino acids. CDR3 protein: CASSLGGTDTQYF. The CDR3 region has the DNA TGCGCCAGCAGCTTGGGGGGGACAGATACGCAGTATTTT. The complete variable domain, with remaining parts taken from reference TRBV5-1 and TRBJ2-3, reads KAGVTQTPRYLIKTRGQQVTLSCSPISGHRSVSWYQQTPGQGLQFLFEYFSETQRNKGNFPGRFSGRQFSNSRSEMNVSTLELGDSALYLCASSLGGTDTQYFGPGTRLTVL.

The V call is TRBV14, the J call TRBJ2-1; 8 nucleotides match TRBD1. Looked up from germline, CDR1 is SGHDN and CDR2 is FVKESK. With 4 bases clipped from V and 8 bases from J, the junction kept 7 bases outside the gene matches. This CDR3 region has 14 residues. The CDR3 coding sequence is TGTGCCAGCAGCCTCGGCGGCAGGGGGCATGAGCAGTTCTTC. This encodes CASSLGGRGHEQFF.

V usage is TRBV7-2 and J usage is TRBJ2-7; no clear D gene. V was trimmed by 5 bases and J by 0 bases, leaving 11 bases between them. The CDR3 length is 14 residues. Germline assignment: CDR1 SGHTA and CDR2 FQGNSA. CDR3 DNA: TGTGCCAGCAGCCTTAACCCGGGCTCCTACGAGCAGTACTTC. This codes for CASSLNPGSYEQYF. The full variable domain, with the rest looked up from reference TRBV7-2 and TRBJ2-7, is GAGVSQSPSNKVTEKGKDVELRCDPISGHTALYWYRQSLGQGLEFLIYFQGNSAPDKSGLPSDRFSAERTGGSVSTLTIQRTQQEDSAVYLCASSLNPGSYEQYFGPGTRLTVT.

J is TRBJ2-3 and V is TRBV7-9; 13 positions agree with TRBD2. The germline CDR1 and CDR2 sequences are SEHNR and FQNEAQ (reference sequence). The CDR3 extends over 16 amino acids. The junction had 7 bases not matched to a gene; V was cut back by 4 bases and J by 6 bases. The CDR3 DNA reads TGTGCCAGCAGCTCCCGGACTAGCGGGAGTGGGGATACGCAGTATTTT. Residues: CASSSRTSGSGDTQYF.

This clone has a handful of counts. V gene TRBV9 combines with J gene TRBJ1-1; TRBD1 matches at 9 bases. Germline trimming cut 3 bases from V and 8 bases from J; bases unmatched to any gene: 8. Germline loops: CDR1 SGDLS, CDR2 YYNGEE. The CDR3 runs 14 residues. Here the CDR3 DNA reads TGTGCCAGCAGCGCTATGGACAGGGGTGTCGAAGCTTTCTTT. It encodes CASSAMDRGVEAFF.

This sequence joins TRBV6-1 and TRBJ2-4; tentative D call: TRBD1 (6 bases). Trimming left V 5 bases short and J 8 bases short, with 16 bases between. Germline CDR1 is MNHNS and CDR2 is SASEGT. This CDR3 is built from 14 residues. Written as DNA, the CDR3 is TGTGCCAGCAGTACACAGGGCACGCGGGACATTCAGTACTTC. It yields the protein CASSTQGTRDIQYF.

The rearrangement links TRBV18 to TRBJ1-2; possible D gene TRBD1, 5 bases. CDR3 size: 17 residues. The V gene's germline CDR1 is KGHSH and CDR2 LQKENI. V lost 4 bases and J 3 bases, leaving 21 bases between the germline ends. The CDR3 sequence is CASSQSSGPRGDYGYTF. The CDR3 DNA reads as TGTGCCAGCTCACAATCCTCAGGGCCTCGAGGAGACTATGGCTACACCTTC.

The chain links TRBV5-4 to TRBJ2-5; TRBD2 is a possible D gene (5 bases). Between the trimmed V and J ends, which lost 0 bases and 2 bases, there was a span of 17 bases. The CDR3 is 17 amino acids. Per the germline V gene, CDR1 is SGHNT and CDR2 is YYREEE (reference sequence). CDR3 in amino acids: CASSLGGRASRQETQYF. The CDR3 coding sequence is TGTGCCAGCAGCTTGGGGGGTCGGGCTAGCCGGCAAGAGACCCAGTACTTC.

The genes are TRBV28 and TRBJ2-6, with D unclear. The CDR3 contains 15 residues. The V end lost 3 bases, the J end lost 3 bases, and 9 bases lay between the germline ends. Germline V gene lookup returns CDR1 MDHEN and CDR2 SYDVKM. CDR3 amino acids: CASSLLGFGANVLTF. DNA for the CDR3: TGTGCCAGCAGTTTGCTAGGGTTTGGGGCCAACGTCCTGACTTTC.

In this sample, this clone turned up once. The genes are TRBV5-1 and TRBJ2-2; D is undetermined. Germline V gives CDR1 SGHRS, CDR2 YFSETQ. Deletions cut 1 base from V and 1 base from J, with 5 bases between. The CDR3 runs 14 residues. CDR3 amino acids: CASSLFVNTGELFF. The CDR3 nucleotides read TGCGCCAGCAGCTTGTTCGTGAACACCGGGGAGCTGTTTTTT. The full variable domain, rest sourced from reference TRBV5-1 and TRBJ2-2, is KAGVTQTPRYLIKTRGQQVTLSCSPISGHRSVSWYQQTPGQGLQFLFEYFSETQRNKGNFPGRFSGRQFSNSRSEMNVSTLELGDSALYLCASSLFVNTGELFFGEGSRLTVL.

The gene calls are TRBV6-1 and TRBJ2-7; 15 nucleotides match TRBD2. V dropped 2 bases and J dropped 9; count of bases not matched to a gene: 11. This CDR3 is 17 amino acids long. CDR1 MNHNS and CDR2 SASEGT come from the germline V gene. CDR3 nucleotides: TGTGCCAGCAGTGAAACTTGGACTAGCGGGAGGGCCGCCGTGCAGTACTTC. This sequence encodes CASSETWTSGRAAVQYF.

This clone came up once. J is TRBJ2-1 and V is TRBV7-3; possible D gene TRBD1, 5 bases. CDR3 size: 15 residues. The germline V gene has CDR1 SGHTA and CDR2 FQGTGA. Trimming shortened V by 3 bases and J by 6 bases, and 15 bases separated the two germline ends. The CDR3 region is CASSLGRWEGNEQFF. Here the CDR3 DNA reads TGTGCCAGCAGCTTGGGGCGTTGGGAAGGCAATGAGCAGTTCTTC.

CDR3 amino acids: CASSSGLVVNEQFF. In DNA, the CDR3 is TGTGCCAGCAGCTCGGGACTAGTGGTCAATGAGCAGTTCTTC. The chain employs TRBV11-3 and TRBJ2-1, with 8 bases lining up with TRBD2. Germline V gene sequence: CDR1 SGHNT, CDR2 YENEEA. The CDR3 is 14 amino acids. V was pared by 4 bases and J by 6 bases, with 5 bases of the junction left unmatched.

This chain links TRBV7-8 with TRBJ1-4; tentatively, D is TRBD1 (6 bases). The V end lost 3 bases, the J end lost 15 bases, and 23 bases lay between the germline ends. Germline CDR1 reads SGHVS; CDR2 reads FQNEAQ. This CDR3 has 15 amino acids. The CDR3 loop reads CASSFEQGTNERLFF. The CDR3, as DNA: TGTGCCAGCAGCTTCGAACAGGGTACTAATGAAAGATTGTTTTTT.

V and J are TRBV28 and TRBJ1-5, with a weak D call TRBD1 (5 bases). The CDR3 contains 17 residues. Between the trimmed V and J ends, which lost 6 bases and 6 bases, there was a span of 24 bases. In germline, CDR1 is MDHEN, CDR2 SYDVKM. CDR3 sequence reads: CASRGAENPGRSQPQHF. CDR3 sequence (DNA): TGTGCCAGCAGAGGGGCCGAGAACCCAGGTCGTAGTCAGCCCCAGCATTTT.

The genes are TRBV7-2 and TRBJ1-2; D uncertain. The CDR3 is made up of 14 amino acids. Germline loops: CDR1 SGHTA, CDR2 FQGNSA. The V end lost 5 bases, the J end lost 1 base, and 11 bases lay between the germline ends. Here the CDR3 reads CASSPQPGNYGYTF. The CDR3 DNA follows: TGTGCCAGCAGCCCACAGCCCGGTAACTATGGCTACACCTTC.

This chain connects TRBV11-3 to TRBJ2-1, with 11 nucleotides matching TRBD2. This CDR3 has 17 amino acids. The germline gives CDR1 SGHNT, CDR2 YENEEA. The V gene end was trimmed by 8 bases and the J gene end by 5 bases; junction bases not matched to a gene: 14. Here the CDR3 reads CASRQSPGLAAHNEQFF. As DNA, the CDR3 is TGTGCCAGCCGCCAGTCACCGGGACTAGCGGCACACAATGAGCAGTTCTTC.

The chain carries TRBV4-1 and TRBJ2-1; a weak D match, TRBD2 (6 bases). Germline V lookup: CDR1 MGHRA, CDR2 YSYEKL. This CDR3 is 13 amino acids long. V gave up 4 bases and J gave up 7 bases, with 11 bases separating them. CDR3 sequence: CASSPGLQNEQFF. The CDR3 bases are TGCGCCAGCAGCCCGGGACTTCAAAATGAGCAGTTCTTC.

The chain uses TRBV14 and TRBJ1-3, with D perhaps TRBD1 (6 bases). The V end was cut by 6 bases, the J end by 2 bases, with 14 bases between. The length of the CDR3 is 15 residues. In germline, CDR1 is SGHDN, CDR2 FVKESK. The CDR3 DNA sequence: TGTGCCAGCAGTCCCATGGACAGAGCTGGAAACACCATATATTTT. The encoded protein is CASSPMDRAGNTIYF.